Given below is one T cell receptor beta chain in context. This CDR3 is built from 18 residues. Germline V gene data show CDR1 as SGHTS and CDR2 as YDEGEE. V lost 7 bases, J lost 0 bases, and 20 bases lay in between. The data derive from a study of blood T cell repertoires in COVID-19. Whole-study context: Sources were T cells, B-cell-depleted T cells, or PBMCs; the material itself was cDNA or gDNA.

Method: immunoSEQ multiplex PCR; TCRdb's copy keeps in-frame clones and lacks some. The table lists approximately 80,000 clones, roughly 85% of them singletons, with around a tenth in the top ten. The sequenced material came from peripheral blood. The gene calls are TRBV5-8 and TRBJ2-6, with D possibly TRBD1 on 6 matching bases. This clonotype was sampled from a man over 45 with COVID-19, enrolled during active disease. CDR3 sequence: CASGSNREGVSGANVLTF. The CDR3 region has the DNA TGTGCCAGCGGATCGAACAGGGAAGGGGTCTCTGGGGCCAACGTCCTGACTTTC.